Each of the 9 T cell receptor beta chains below was sequenced from the same sample in a study of OX40 agonist ivuxolimab in advanced cancers. Generated by immunoSEQ multiplex PCR, the TCRdb table keeps only in-frame clones and is missing some. The sample carries roughly 45,000 clones, about 81% recorded once. The sample in question was CD4+ or CD8+ T cells sorted from blood, obtained in a trial of the OX40 agonist ivuxolimab. The receptors were sampled from an adult with an advanced solid tumor such as melanoma, head and neck, liver or kidney cancer.

This chain joins TRBV29-1 and TRBJ1-1; D remains unclear. The CDR3 is 14 residues long. V was clipped by 2 bases and J by 1 base, with 11 bases between them. CDR1 SQVTM and CDR2 ANQGSEA come from the germline V gene. The CDR3 reads CSVELMAGNTEAFF. The CDR3 DNA is TGCAGCGTTGAACTCATGGCAGGGAACACTGAAGCTTTCTTT.

This chain uses TRBV5-6 with TRBJ2-1; 7 nucleotides match TRBD1. CDR1 is SGHDT, CDR2 YYEEEE, per germline. With 0 bases clipped from V and 4 bases from J, the junction kept 1 base outside the gene matches. There are 14 residues in the CDR3. The CDR3 bases are TGTGCCAGCAGCTTGGGGACAGGTTACAATGAGCAGTTCTTC. Translating it yields CASSLGTGYNEQFF.

With respect to this clone: The junction differs from germline at one of its ends, possibly a read error. This rearrangement joins TRBV7-9 to TRBJ1-2; unclear D gene. The germline V gene encodes CDR1 SEHNR and CDR2 FQNEAQ (reference sequence). This CDR3 is built from 13 residues. DNA for the CDR3: TGTGCCAGCAGCTTAGGTCCAGACTATGGCTGCACCTTC. Amino acids: CASSLGPDYGCTF.

V gene TRBV15 combines with J gene TRBJ1-4; D gene ambiguous. The CDR3 sequence is 15 residues long. Trimming stripped 1 base from V and 7 bases from J, with 13 bases between. Germline CDR1 is LNHNV and CDR2 is YYDKDF (reference sequence). The CDR3 loop is CATSRVRGGFEKLFF. CDR3 coding DNA: TGTGCCACCAGCAGAGTACGGGGAGGGTTTGAAAAACTGTTTTTT.

The chain joins TRBV10-3 to TRBJ2-5; tentatively, D is TRBD1 (6 bases). CDR1 is ENHRY and CDR2 is SYGVKD in the germline V gene. Trimming removed 6 bases from V and 1 base from J, with 6 bases in between. The CDR3 runs to 12 residues. The CDR3 protein is CAIRQGQETQYF. CDR3 in DNA: TGTGCCATCAGACAGGGCCAAGAGACCCAGTACTTC.

The chain links TRBV6-5 to TRBJ1-1, with TRBD1 as a possible D gene (5 bases). The CDR3 has 15 residues. V gave up 2 bases and J gave up 1 base, with 11 bases separating them. Germline lookup yields CDR1 MNHEY and CDR2 SVGAGI. The CDR3 region is CASSYGAGENTEAFF. As DNA, the CDR3 is TGTGCCAGCAGTTACGGGGCGGGGGAGAACACTGAAGCTTTCTTT.

The chain uses TRBV5-1 and TRBJ2-1, with D possibly TRBD2 on 5 matching bases. The CDR3 is 14 residues long. Trimming shortened V by 1 base and J by 0 bases, and 5 bases separated the two germline ends. Germline CDR1 SGHRS, CDR2 YFSETQ. The CDR3 coding sequence is TGCGCCAGCAGCTTGACTAGCTCCTACAATGAGCAGTTCTTC. It translates to CASSLTSSYNEQFF.

The chain links TRBV7-8 to TRBJ2-1; TRBD2 agrees at 8 bases. There are 16 residues in the CDR3. J was trimmed by 7 bases and V by 7 bases; bases with no gene match: 15. Germline-derived CDR1 and CDR2 are SGHVS and FQNEAQ. The CDR3 here is CASTPARSGSRNEQFF. As DNA, the CDR3 is TGTGCCAGCACCCCAGCGAGAAGCGGGAGCCGGAATGAGCAGTTCTTC.

V gene TRBV5-4 combines with J gene TRBJ2-1; a weak D match, TRBD1 (6 bases). The CDR3 sequence is 14 residues long. The germline gives CDR1 SGHNT, CDR2 YYREEE (reference sequence). Trimming left V 3 bases short and J 3 bases short, with 10 bases between. The CDR3 here is CASSWGRNYNEQFF. In nucleotides, the CDR3 is TGTGCCAGCAGCTGGGGGCGGAACTACAATGAGCAGTTCTTC.